One sample yielded the 21 T cell receptor beta chains listed below, sequenced in a study of metastatic and nonmetastatic thyroid tumors. MiXCR re-clonotyped the PCR reads for TCRdb. Of about 9,300 clones in the sample, around 30% were seen once. Every patient underwent thyroid surgery untreated. The sequencing input was tumor tissue. All receptors come from a female donor with papillary thyroid cancer or a benign thyroid nodule (not recorded which). Some clones in this sample may be carry-over from other donors' samples.

Remarks on this clone: The junction does not match germline at one end; this may be a read error. V gene TRBV13 combines with J gene TRBJ2-1; the match to TRBD2 covers 13 bases. In germline, CDR1 is PRHDT, CDR2 FYEKMQ (reference sequence). This CDR3 region has 18 residues. DNA of the CDR3: TGTGCCAGCATCCCCCGACGGACTAGCGGGAGATCCTACAATGAGCAGCTCTTC. It codes for CASIPRRTSGRSYNEQLF.

Only a few counts were recorded for this clone. The chain has TRBV10-3 and TRBJ2-3, with TRBD1 identical over 8 bases. The CDR3 loop spans 14 amino acids. In germline, CDR1 is ENHRY, CDR2 SYGVKD. Trimming cost V 5 bases and J 3 bases; bases outside gene matches: 4. This chain's CDR3 is CAISHGTGTDTQYF. The CDR3 DNA sequence: TGTGCCATCAGTCATGGGACAGGAACAGATACGCAGTATTTT.

In this sample, this clone is medium-sized. V and J are TRBV11-1 and TRBJ1-6; 11 bases align to TRBD1. Germline-derived CDR1 and CDR2 are SGHAT and FQDESV (reference sequence). This CDR3 has 15 residues. V lost 4 bases to trimming and J lost 10 bases; unmatched junction nucleotides: 6. The CDR3 DNA reads TGTGCCAGCAGCTCCGGACAGGGGGCCCACTCACCCCTCCACTTT. Protein product: CASSSGQGAHSPLHF.

This chain links TRBV3-1 with TRBJ2-7; 10 bases match TRBD1. Trimming removed 1 base from V and 5 bases from J; junction bases left unmatched: 5. The germline V gene encodes CDR1 LGHDT and CDR2 YNNKEL (reference sequence). The CDR3 has 15 amino acids. Written as DNA, the CDR3 is TGTGCCAGCAGCCAAGTAGGGACAGGGGCCCACGAGCAGTACTTC. It specifies CASSQVGTGAHEQYF.

By share, this clone counts as medium-sized. The chain links TRBV12-3 or TRBV12-4 to TRBJ2-6, with D perhaps matching TRBD2 (6 bases). V lost 2 bases and J 2 bases, leaving 7 bases between the germline ends. The CDR3 has 15 amino acids. The CDR3 DNA is TGTGCCAGCAGTTTAAGGAGGGCTGGGGCCAACGTCCTGACTTTC. Protein sequence: CASSLRRAGANVLTF.

The chain has TRBV7-8 and TRBJ1-3; D gene ambiguous. Germline CDR1 reads SGHVS; CDR2 reads FQNEAQ. This CDR3 spans 15 amino acids. The V and J ends lost 1 base and 4 bases respectively, with 11 bases between them. In DNA form, the CDR3 reads TGTGCCAGCAGCTTAGTCGGGGAACGGGGAAACACCATATATTTT. This encodes CASSLVGERGNTIYF.

As regards this clone: A junction end diverges from the germline sequence, so it may reflect a read error. The chain uses TRBV7-2 and TRBJ1-1; possibly TRBD1 for D (6 bases). Germline V gene data show CDR1 as SGHTA and CDR2 as FQGNSA. The CDR3 sequence is 13 residues long. CDR3 nucleotides: TGTGCCGGCAGCATACTGACAGGTACTGAAGCTTTCTTT. It translates to CAGSILTGTEAFF. The whole variable domain, filled in from reference TRBV7-2 and TRBJ1-1, reads GAGVSQSPSNKVTEKGKDVELRCDPISGHTALYWYRQSLGQGLEFLIYFQGNSAPDKSGLPSDRFSAERTGGSVSTLTIQRTQQEDSAVYLCAGSILTGTEAFFGQGTRLTVV.

The chain recombines TRBV11-2 with TRBJ2-5; D is undetermined. Germline CDR1 and CDR2: SGHAT and FQNNGV. Trimming stripped 1 base from V and 3 bases from J, with 12 bases between. The CDR3 loop spans 15 amino acids. The CDR3 protein is CASSLVFSFEETQYF. The CDR3 DNA follows: TGTGCCAGCAGCTTAGTTTTTAGTTTCGAAGAGACCCAGTACTTC.

This clone was seen repeatedly, ten times or more. The chain is built from TRBV7-3 and TRBJ2-1; 7 bases match TRBD1. Germline V gene sequence: CDR1 SGHTA, CDR2 FQGTGA. V gave up 2 bases and J gave up 4 bases; unmatched junction bases: 5. The CDR3 is made up of 15 amino acids. CDR3 loop: CASSLLSGGYNEQFF. As DNA, the CDR3 is TGTGCCAGCAGCTTATTGTCAGGGGGTTACAATGAGCAGTTCTTC.

J is TRBJ2-1 and V is TRBV12-3 or TRBV12-4, with TRBD2 as a possible D gene (5 bases). V lost 8 bases and J lost 6, with 14 bases in between. This CDR3 contains 13 residues. This CDR3 is CASSLGLRNEQFF. As DNA, the CDR3 is TGTGCCAGCTCCCTCGGACTGCGCAATGAGCAGTTCTTC.

This clone was observed at least ten times. This clone may be a read error of a much larger clone one base away. This sequence joins TRBV20-1 and TRBJ1-1; 9 positions match TRBD1. The CDR3 totals 19 residues. The germline CDR1 and CDR2 sequences are DFQATT and SNEGSKA (reference sequence). The CDR3 region has the DNA TGCAGTGCTAGAGATCTATGGGGACAGGGCTCAGGGATGAACGCTGAAGCTTTCTTT. Protein: CSARDLWGQGSGMNAEAFF.

This clone has just a few counts. The V call is TRBV6-1, the J call TRBJ1-2; no clear D gene. Trimming removed 6 bases at V and 2 bases at J, with 10 bases between. Germline CDR1 MNHNS, CDR2 SASEGT. CDR3 length: 13 residues. CDR3 sequence reads: CASSPGPNYGYTF. The DNA for the CDR3 is TGTGCCAGCAGCCCCGGACCCAACTATGGCTACACCTTC.

The chain uses TRBV12-3 or TRBV12-4 and TRBJ2-7; D not certain. This CDR3 spans 12 amino acids. V lost 1 base and J lost 4, with 5 bases in between. The CDR3 protein is CASSLVNYEQYF. The CDR3 DNA is TGTGCCAGCAGTTTAGTGAATTACGAGCAGTACTTC.

By share, this clone counts as medium-sized. The chain links TRBV6-1 to TRBJ2-5; D gene uncertain. Germline lookup yields CDR1 MNHNS and CDR2 SASEGT. The CDR3 covers 13 residues. V lost 6 bases, J lost 2 bases, and 10 bases lay in between. The CDR3 loop reads CASRFLVQETQYF. Here the CDR3 DNA reads TGTGCCAGCAGATTCCTAGTTCAAGAGACCCAGTACTTC.

This clone showed up just a few times. The V call is TRBV6-2 or TRBV6-3, the J call TRBJ1-2; 11 bases fit TRBD1. The ends lost 6 bases at V and 4 bases at J; junction bases unmatched: 7. The CDR3 loop spans 15 amino acids. CDR1 and CDR2 from the germline V gene are MNHEY and SVGEGT. The CDR3 DNA follows: TGTGCCAGCAGGCGGGGACAGGGGGAACTCTATGGCTACACCTTC. Its protein product is CASRRGQGELYGYTF.

CDR3 loop: CASSLTLGGKAFF. The DNA for the CDR3 is TGTGCCAGCAGCTTAACGTTGGGTGGAAAAGCTTTCTTT. This chain joins TRBV7-3 and TRBJ1-1, with D unresolved. The CDR3 contains 13 residues. Trimming cost V 0 bases and J 9 bases, with 11 bases left between them. Germline V gene sequence: CDR1 SGHTA, CDR2 FQGTGA.

The rearrangement links TRBV11-2 to TRBJ2-7; D ambiguous. CDR3 length equals 15 residues. Germline CDR1 SGHAT, CDR2 FQNNGV. V was shortened by 2 bases and J by 2 bases, with 13 bases between the two germline ends. The CDR3 nucleotides are TGTGCCAGCAGCTTATGGACGGATATTGCCTACGAGCAGTACTTC. Its protein product is CASSLWTDIAYEQYF.

This clone has more than one count but fewer than ten. This chain joins TRBV19 and TRBJ2-2; 9 bases are shared with TRBD2. The J segment lost 8 bases and the V segment lost 6 bases, leaving 7 bases of the junction unmatched. The CDR3 is 14 residues long. Per germline, CDR1 LNHDA and CDR2 SQIVND (reference sequence). CDR3 nucleotide sequence: TGTGCCAGTAGGAGGGCGGGAGGGCCAGGGGAGCTGTTTTTT. This gives the protein CASRRAGGPGELFF.

CDR3 protein: CASTLAGGAKGTQYF. Written as DNA, the CDR3 is TGTGCCAGCACCCTAGCGGGGGGGGCCAAGGGGACCCAGTACTTC. The V and J genes are TRBV4-2 and TRBJ2-5, with 12 bases lining up with TRBD2. This CDR3 region has 15 residues. The V and J ends lost 7 bases and 7 bases, in that order; junction bases with no gene match: 10. The germline V gene encodes CDR1 LGHNA and CDR2 YNFKEQ.

This clone appeared a few times. This clone may be a read error of a much larger clone one base away. The CDR3 end shows no conserved phenylalanine or tryptophan, and so a read error is likely. The gene calls are TRBV28 and TRBJ2-1, with TRBD1 identical over 8 bases. Germline CDR1 is MDHEN and CDR2 is SYDVKM. With V trimmed by 3 bases and J by 7 bases, 5 bases remained unmatched. The CDR3 spans 14 residues. The CDR3 here is CASSLGRGRNEQFV. CDR3 DNA sequence: TGTGCCAGCAGTTTGGGCAGGGGGCGAAATGAGCAGTTCGTC.

In regard to this clone: Given a much more abundant clone one base away, this may be a read error. The rearrangement links TRBV6-1 to TRBJ1-1; possibly TRBD1 for D (5 bases). Germline values: CDR1 MNHNS, CDR2 SASEGT. CDR3 size: 16 residues. The CDR3 region is CASSEGSGRGYAEAFF. DNA for the CDR3: TGTGCCAGCAGCGAAGGGTCGGGACGGGGTTACGCTGAAGCTTTCTTT.